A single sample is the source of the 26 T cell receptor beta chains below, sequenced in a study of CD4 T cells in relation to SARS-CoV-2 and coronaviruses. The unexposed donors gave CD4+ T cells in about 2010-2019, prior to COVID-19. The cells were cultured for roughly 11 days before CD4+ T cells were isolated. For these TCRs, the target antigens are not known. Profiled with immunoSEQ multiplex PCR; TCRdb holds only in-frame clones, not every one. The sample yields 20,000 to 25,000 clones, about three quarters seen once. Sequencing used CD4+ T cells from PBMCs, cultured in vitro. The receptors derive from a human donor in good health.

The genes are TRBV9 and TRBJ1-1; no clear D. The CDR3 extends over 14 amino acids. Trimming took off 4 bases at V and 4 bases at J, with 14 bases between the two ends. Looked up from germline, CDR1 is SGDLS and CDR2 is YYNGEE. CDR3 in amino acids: CASSPPGGITEAFF. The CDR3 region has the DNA TGTGCCAGCAGCCCCCCAGGTGGGATCACTGAAGCTTTCTTT.

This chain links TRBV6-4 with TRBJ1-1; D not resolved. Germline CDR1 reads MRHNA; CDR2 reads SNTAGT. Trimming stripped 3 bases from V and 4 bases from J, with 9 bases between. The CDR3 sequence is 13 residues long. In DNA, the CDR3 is TGTGCCAGCAGTGAACTTACGGGCACTGAAGCTTTCTTT. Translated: CASSELTGTEAFF.

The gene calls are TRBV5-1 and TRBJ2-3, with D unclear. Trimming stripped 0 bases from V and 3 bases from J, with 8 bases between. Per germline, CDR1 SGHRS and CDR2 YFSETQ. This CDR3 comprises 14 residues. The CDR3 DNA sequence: TGCGCCAGCAGCTTGGGTTCACGGACAGATACGCAGTATTTT. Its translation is CASSLGSRTDTQYF.

In DNA, the CDR3 is TGTGCCAGTAGTATCATGACTAGCGGGACGGGGGATACGCAGTATTTT. Protein product: CASSIMTSGTGDTQYF. V gene TRBV19 combines with J gene TRBJ2-3; 11 nucleotides agree with TRBD2. This CDR3 contains 16 residues. Germline V gene data show CDR1 as LNHDA and CDR2 as SQIVND (reference sequence). V gave up 3 bases and J gave up 6 bases; unmatched junction bases: 8.

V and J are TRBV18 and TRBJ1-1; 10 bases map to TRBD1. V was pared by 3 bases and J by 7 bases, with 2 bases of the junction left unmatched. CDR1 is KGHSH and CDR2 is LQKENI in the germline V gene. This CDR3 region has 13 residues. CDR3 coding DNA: TGTGCCAGCTCACCCCGGGACAGGGGTGAAGCTTTCTTT. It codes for CASSPRDRGEAFF.

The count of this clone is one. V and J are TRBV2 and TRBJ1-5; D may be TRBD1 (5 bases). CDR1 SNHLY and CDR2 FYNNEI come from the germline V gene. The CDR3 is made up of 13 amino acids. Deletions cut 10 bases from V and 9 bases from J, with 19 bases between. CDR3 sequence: CATGDSLNGPQHF. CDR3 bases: TGTGCCACCGGAGACAGCCTCAATGGGCCCCAGCATTTT.

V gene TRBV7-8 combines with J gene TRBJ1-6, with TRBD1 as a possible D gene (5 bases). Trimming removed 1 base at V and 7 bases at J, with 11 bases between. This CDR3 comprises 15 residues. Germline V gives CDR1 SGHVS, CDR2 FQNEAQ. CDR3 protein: CASSLVIQENSPLHF. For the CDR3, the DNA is TGTGCCAGCAGCTTAGTAATACAGGAGAATTCACCCCTCCACTTT.

The DNA for the CDR3 is TGTGCCAGCAGCCTGGGGGGGGCGGACTATGGCTACACCTTC. This sequence encodes CASSLGGADYGYTF. V gene TRBV27 combines with J gene TRBJ1-2; D possibly corresponds to TRBD1 (6 bases). Germline-derived CDR1 and CDR2 are MNHEY and SMNVEV (reference sequence). This CDR3 has 14 amino acids. V was cut by 6 bases and J by 3 bases, with 14 bases left in between.

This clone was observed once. CDR3 nucleotides: TGTGCCTGGAACGGCGGATTGAACACTGAAGCTTTCTTT. It encodes CAWNGGLNTEAFF. The chain links TRBV30 to TRBJ1-1; D is ambiguous. The germline V and J ends were trimmed by 4 bases and 0 bases, with 9 bases remaining between them. CDR3 length: 13 residues. CDR1 and CDR2 (germline): GTSNPN, SVGIG (reference sequence).

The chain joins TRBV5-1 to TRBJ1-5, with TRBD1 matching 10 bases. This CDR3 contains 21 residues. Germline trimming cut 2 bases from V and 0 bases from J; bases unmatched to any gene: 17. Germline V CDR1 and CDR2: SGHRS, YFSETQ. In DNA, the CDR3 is TGCGCCAGCAGCTTAGGGACAGGGGACGCGCACGGGCGTTATAGCAATCAGCCCCAGCATTTT. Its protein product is CASSLGTGDAHGRYSNQPQHF.

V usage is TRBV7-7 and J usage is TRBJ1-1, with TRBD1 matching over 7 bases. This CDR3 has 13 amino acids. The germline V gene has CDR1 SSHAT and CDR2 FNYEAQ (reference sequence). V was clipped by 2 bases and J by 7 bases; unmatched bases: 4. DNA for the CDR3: TGTGCCAGCAGCTTAAGGCAGGGGGGTGAAGCTTTCTTT. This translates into CASSLRQGGEAFF.

The CDR3 region has the DNA TGTGCCAGCAGTTTAGGGCTTGACAATGAGCAGTTCTTC. Protein sequence: CASSLGLDNEQFF. This chain links TRBV12-3 or TRBV12-4 with TRBJ2-1; D not certain. The CDR3 extends over 13 amino acids. The V end lost 1 base, the J end lost 5 bases, and 6 bases lay between the germline ends.

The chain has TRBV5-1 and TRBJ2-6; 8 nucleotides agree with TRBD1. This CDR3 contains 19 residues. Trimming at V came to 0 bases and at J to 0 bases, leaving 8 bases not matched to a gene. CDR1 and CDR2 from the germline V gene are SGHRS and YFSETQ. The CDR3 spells CASSLATGTGNSGANVLTF. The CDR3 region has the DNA TGCGCCAGCAGCTTGGCAACCGGGACAGGAAACTCTGGGGCCAACGTCCTGACTTTC.

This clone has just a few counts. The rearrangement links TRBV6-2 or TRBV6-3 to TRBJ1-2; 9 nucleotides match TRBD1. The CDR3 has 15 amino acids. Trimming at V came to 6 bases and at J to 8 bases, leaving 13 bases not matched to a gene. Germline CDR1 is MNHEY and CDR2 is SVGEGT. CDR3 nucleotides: TGTGCCAGCAGCAAAAGGGGACAGGGAGTGAGCGGCTACACCTTC. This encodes CASSKRGQGVSGYTF.

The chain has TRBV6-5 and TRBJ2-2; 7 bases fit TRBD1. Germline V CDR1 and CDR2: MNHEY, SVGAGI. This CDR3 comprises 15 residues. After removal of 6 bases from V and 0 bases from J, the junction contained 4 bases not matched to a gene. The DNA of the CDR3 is TGTGCCAGCAGGACTGGGACAGCGAACACCGGGGAGCTGTTTTTT. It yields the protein CASRTGTANTGELFF.

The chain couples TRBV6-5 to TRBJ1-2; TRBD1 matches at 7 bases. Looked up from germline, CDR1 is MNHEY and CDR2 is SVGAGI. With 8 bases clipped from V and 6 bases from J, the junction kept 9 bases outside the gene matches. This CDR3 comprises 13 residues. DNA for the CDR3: TGTGCCAGCTCGAGGGGGAGGGGGCATGGCTACACCTTC. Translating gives CASSRGRGHGYTF.

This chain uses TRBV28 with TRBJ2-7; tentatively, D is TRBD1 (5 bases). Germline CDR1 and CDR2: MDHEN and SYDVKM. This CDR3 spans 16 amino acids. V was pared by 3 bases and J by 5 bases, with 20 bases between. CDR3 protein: CASSLSPGQGGHEQYF. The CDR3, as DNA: TGTGCCAGCAGTTTGTCCCCTGGGCAGGGTGGCCACGAGCAGTACTTC.

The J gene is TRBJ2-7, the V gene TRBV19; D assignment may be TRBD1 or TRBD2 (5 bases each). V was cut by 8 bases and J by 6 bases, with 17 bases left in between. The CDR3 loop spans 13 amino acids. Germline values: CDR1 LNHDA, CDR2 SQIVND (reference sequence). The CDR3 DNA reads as TGTGCCAGTGGGGGACGGACCTATAGCGAGCAGTACTTC. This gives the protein CASGGRTYSEQYF.

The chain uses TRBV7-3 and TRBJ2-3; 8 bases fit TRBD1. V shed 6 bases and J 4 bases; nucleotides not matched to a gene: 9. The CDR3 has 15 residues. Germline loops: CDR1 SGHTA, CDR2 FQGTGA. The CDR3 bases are TGTGCCAGCAGTTTTCTCGGACAGGGAGCAGATACGCAGTATTTT. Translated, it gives CASSFLGQGADTQYF.

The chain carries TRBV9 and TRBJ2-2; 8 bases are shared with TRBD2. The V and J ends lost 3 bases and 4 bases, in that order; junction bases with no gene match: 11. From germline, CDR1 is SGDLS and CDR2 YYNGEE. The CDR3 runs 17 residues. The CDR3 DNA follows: TGTGCCAGCAGCGCTACCCAACCGGGAGGGCGCACCGGGGAGCTGTTTTTT. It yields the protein CASSATQPGGRTGELFF.

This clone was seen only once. CDR3 DNA: TGCGCCAGCAGCTTGGCATCAGGGGACAAAGGACACCCCTATAATTCACCCCTCCACTTT. Translated, it gives CASSLASGDKGHPYNSPLHF. V is TRBV5-1 and J is TRBJ1-6; D might be TRBD1 (6 bases). The ends were cut back, 0 bases at V and 2 bases at J, with 21 bases in the middle. This CDR3 spans 20 amino acids. Germline lookup yields CDR1 SGHRS and CDR2 YFSETQ.

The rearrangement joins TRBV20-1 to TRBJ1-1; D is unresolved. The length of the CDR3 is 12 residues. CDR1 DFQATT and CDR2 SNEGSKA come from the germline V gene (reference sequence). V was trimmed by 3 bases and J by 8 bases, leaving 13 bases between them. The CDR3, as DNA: TGCAGTGCTAGTTATCGGTTTGGGGAAGCTTTCTTT. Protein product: CSASYRFGEAFF.

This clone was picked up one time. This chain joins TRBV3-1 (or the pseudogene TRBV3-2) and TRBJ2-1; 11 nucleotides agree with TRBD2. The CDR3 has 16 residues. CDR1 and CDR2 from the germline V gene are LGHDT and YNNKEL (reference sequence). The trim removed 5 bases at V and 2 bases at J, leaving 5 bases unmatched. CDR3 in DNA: TGTGCCAGCAGCGGTAGCGGGAGGGTAGCCTACAATGAGCAGTTCTTC. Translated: CASSGSGRVAYNEQFF.

Here the CDR3 DNA reads TGTGCCAGCAGTCCTCGGGGGGCGAAAAATGAAAAACTGTTTTTT. Its translation: CASSPRGAKNEKLFF. The chain couples TRBV6-5 to TRBJ1-4; D possibly corresponds to TRBD1 (6 bases). The V gene lost 5 bases and the J gene lost 5 bases, with 15 bases spanning the gap. The CDR3 runs 15 residues. Per the germline V gene, CDR1 is MNHEY and CDR2 is SVGAGI.

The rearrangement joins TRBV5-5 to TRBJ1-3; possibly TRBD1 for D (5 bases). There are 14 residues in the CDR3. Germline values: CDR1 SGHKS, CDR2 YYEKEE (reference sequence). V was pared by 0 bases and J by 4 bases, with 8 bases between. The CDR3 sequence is CASSLASGGNTIYF. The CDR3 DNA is TGTGCCAGCAGCTTGGCGTCAGGGGGAAACACCATATATTTT.

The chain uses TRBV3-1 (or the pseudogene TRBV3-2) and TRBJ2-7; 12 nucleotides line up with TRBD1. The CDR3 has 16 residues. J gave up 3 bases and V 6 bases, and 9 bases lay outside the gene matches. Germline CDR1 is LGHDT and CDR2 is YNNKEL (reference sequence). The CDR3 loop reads CASRGDRGPGDYEQYF. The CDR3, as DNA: TGTGCCAGCAGAGGGGACAGGGGGCCGGGGGACTACGAGCAGTACTTC.